The sequence of this T cell receptor beta chain was determined in a study of blood T cells in healthy people across ages. This clonotype was picked up one time. The antigen is not known. The study, taken as a whole, reports: The fall in TCR beta diversity per million T cells was roughly linear with age.

With a J-beta primer mix and a sample-barcoded 5' primer, a second PCR ran about 6 to 11 cycles. TCRdb itself ran the 5' RACE reads through MiXCR, one entry per CDR3 protein. Here the sample spans about 640,000 distinct CDR3 sequences, approximately 59% being singletons. The germline V gene has CDR1 SGHRS and CDR2 YFSETQ. The CDR3 length is 17 residues. Trimming removed 0 bases from V and 6 bases from J, with 21 bases in between. The specimen sequenced was blood. This TCR came from a man in his 60s in good health. The gene calls are TRBV5-1 and TRBJ1-2, with no clear D. CDR3 DNA: TGCGCCAGCAGCTTGGGGCCCCCCCGTCCAGGAGGAGATGGCTACACCTTC. Its translation: CASSLGPPRPGGDGYTF.